This T cell receptor beta chain was sequenced during a study of blood T cell repertoires in COVID-19. For the study at large: Acute and convalescent COVID-19 specimens originated in the United States, Italy and Spain. PBMCs, B-cell-depleted T cells, or T cells provided the cDNA or gDNA that made up the material.

Authors' analysis steps: Researchers report that nucleated cell counts were estimated from reference gene primer amplification. TCRdb keeps only in-frame clones here, not all; method: immunoSEQ multiplex PCR. The V and J calls and clone size are taken from that table; D and trimming were inferred from the DNA. This table holds 90,000 to 100,000 clones, roughly 84% found once. CDR3 length equals 16 residues. V was cut by 4 bases and J by 4 bases, with 19 bases left in between. Germline V gene lookup returns CDR1 KGHSH and CDR2 LQKENI. Sample: peripheral blood. This sequence joins TRBV18 and TRBJ2-5; possibly TRBD2 for D (7 bases). This sequence originates from a man aged 65 to 79 with active or convalescent COVID-19. CDR3 DNA: TGTGCCAGCTCACTGTCCGCGGGGGCGCAAGGAGAGACCCAGTACTTC. Translation gives CASSLSAGAQGETQYF.